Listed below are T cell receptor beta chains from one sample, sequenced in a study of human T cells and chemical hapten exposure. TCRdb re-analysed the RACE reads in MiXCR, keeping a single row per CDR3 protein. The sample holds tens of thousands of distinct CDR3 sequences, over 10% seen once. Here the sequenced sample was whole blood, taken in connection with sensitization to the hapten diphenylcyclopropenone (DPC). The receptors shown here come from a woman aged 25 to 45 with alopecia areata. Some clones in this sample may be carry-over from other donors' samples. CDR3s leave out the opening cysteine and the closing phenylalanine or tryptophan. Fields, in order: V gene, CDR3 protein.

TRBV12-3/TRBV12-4,ASSSGSLAKNIQY
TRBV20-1,SPQDRATEAF
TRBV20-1,SARGPTDTQY
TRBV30,AWSRAGAYNEQF
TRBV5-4,ASRTGTRYTDTQY
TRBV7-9,ASSLVLDPYEQY
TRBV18,ASSAVGTDTQY
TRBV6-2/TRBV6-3,ASIETLYTEAF
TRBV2,ASSVLSPHLGGSATTDTQY
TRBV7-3,ASKLGGRATDTQY
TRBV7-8,ASSSSAGVWVTDTQY
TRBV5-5,ASSLEGNTDTQY
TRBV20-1,SAPPLDRPGGNTIY
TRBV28,ASSLSYGNTIY
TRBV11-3,ASSQKGAEAF
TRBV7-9,ASGLSSGTSYNEQF
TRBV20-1,SANIVSGKSEAF
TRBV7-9,ASSLFADQPQH
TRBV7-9,ASSSSRRPETQY
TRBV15,ATSRLVLPVEF
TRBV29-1,SAVSVETQY
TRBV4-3,ASSQDRAYEQY
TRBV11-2,ASSFTPSGRAHTQY
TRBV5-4,ASSLEPIPPYNEQF
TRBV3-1,ASSPLFGTSSNEQF
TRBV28,ASSAGASGKDTQY
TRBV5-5,ASSFEWSNYNEQF
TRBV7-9,ASTTSGRARSSYNEQF
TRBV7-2,ASSLDRAYNEQF
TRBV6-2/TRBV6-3,ASRGPPADTQY
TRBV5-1,ASTPTSGISNEQF
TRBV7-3,ASSFIAGGYNEQF
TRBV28,ASSSNAWAGYTEAF
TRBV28,ASSFRKGLAGSTDTQY
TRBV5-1,ASSSTSGGPIEQY
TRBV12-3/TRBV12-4,ASSWPGSYNEQF
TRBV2,ASERTGNTEAF
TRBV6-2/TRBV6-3,ASRATPRYTEAF
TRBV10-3,AISDKENTEAF
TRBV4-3,ASSQMRGRYEQY
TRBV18,ASSSGSGYNEQF
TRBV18,ASSPPNGFYNEQF
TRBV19,ASSRQDYNEQF
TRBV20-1,SARDRGRATNTGELF
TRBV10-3,AISGTANQPQH